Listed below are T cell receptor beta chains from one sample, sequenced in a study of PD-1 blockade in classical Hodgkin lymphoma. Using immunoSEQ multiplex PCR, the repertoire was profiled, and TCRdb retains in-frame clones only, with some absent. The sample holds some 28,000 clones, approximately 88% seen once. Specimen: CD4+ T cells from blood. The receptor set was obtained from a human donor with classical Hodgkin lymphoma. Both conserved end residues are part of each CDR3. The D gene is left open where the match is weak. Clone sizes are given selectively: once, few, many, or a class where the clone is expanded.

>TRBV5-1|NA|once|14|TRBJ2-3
CASSLSQGSDTQYF
TGCGCCAGCAGCTTAAGTCAGGGGTCAGATACGCAGTATTTT
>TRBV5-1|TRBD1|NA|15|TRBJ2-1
CASSGGTGEYNEQFF
TGCGCCAGCAGCGGCGGGACAGGGGAATACAATGAGCAGTTCTTC
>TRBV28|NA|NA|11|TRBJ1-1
CATIRDSKAFF
TGTGCCACCATCAGGGATTCGAAAGCTTTCTTT
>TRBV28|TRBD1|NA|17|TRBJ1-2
CASSSAETGQGAGGYTF
TGTGCCAGCAGTTCAGCCGAAACGGGACAGGGGGCGGGTGGCTACACCTTC
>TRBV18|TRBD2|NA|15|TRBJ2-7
CASSPGTSGSYEQYF
TGTGCCAGCTCACCGGGGACTAGCGGCTCCTACGAGCAGTACTTC
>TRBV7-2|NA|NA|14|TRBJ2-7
CASSLTGFSYEQYF
TGTGCCAGCAGCTTAACCGGATTCTCCTACGAGCAGTACTTC
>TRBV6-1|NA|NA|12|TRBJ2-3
CASSSDADTQYF
TGTGCCAGCAGTAGCGACGCAGATACGCAGTATTTT
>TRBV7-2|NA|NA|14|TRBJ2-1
CASSLARADNEQFF
TGTGCCAGCAGCTTAGCGCGGGCTGACAATGAGCAGTTCTTC
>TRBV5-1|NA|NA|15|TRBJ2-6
CASGGGNSGANVLTF
TGCGCCAGCGGGGGAGGAAACTCTGGGGCCAACGTCCTGACTTTC
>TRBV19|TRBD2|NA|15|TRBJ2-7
CASSIDGRGVYEQYF
TGTGCCAGTAGTATAGACGGGAGGGGCGTCTACGAGCAGTACTTC
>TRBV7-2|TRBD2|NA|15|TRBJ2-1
CASSLTSGRASEQFF
TGTGCCAGCAGCTTGACTAGCGGGAGGGCCAGTGAGCAGTTCTTC
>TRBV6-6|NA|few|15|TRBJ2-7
CASSYSVDSSYEQYF
TGTGCCAGCAGTTATTCGGTTGACAGTTCCTACGAGCAGTACTTC
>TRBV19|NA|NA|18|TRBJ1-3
CASSIRGQLTLGGNTIYF
TGTGCCAGTAGTATACGCGGACAGCTCACTCTGGGCGGAAACACCATATATTTT
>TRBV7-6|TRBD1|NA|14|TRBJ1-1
CASSFNRGGTEAFF
TGTGCCAGCAGCTTCAACAGGGGTGGCACTGAAGCTTTCTTT
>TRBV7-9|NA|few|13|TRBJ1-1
CASRFVGAAKAFF
TGTGCCAGCAGATTCGTCGGGGCAGCGAAAGCTTTCTTT
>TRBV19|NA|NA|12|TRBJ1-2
CASGWVGFGYTF
TGTGCCAGTGGGTGGGTCGGATTTGGCTACACCTTC
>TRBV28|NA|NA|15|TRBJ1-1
CASSPPQGLATEAFF
TGTGCCAGCAGCCCCCCACAAGGTTTGGCCACTGAAGCTTTCTTT
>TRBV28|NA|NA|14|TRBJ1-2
CASNEQGANYGYTF
TGTGCCAGCAACGAACAGGGAGCTAACTATGGCTACACCTTC
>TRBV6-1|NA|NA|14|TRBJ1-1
CASSVTGDNTEAFF
TGTGCCAGCAGTGTTACGGGGGACAACACTGAAGCTTTCTTT
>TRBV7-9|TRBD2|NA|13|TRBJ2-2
CASRTSADGELFF
TGTGCCAGCAGGACTAGCGCCGACGGGGAGCTGTTTTTT
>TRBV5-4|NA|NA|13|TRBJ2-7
CASSGGTAGAQYF
TGTGCCAGCAGCGGGGGGACAGCCGGCGCGCAGTACTTC
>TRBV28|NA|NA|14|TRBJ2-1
CASSLGSPQNEQFF
TGTGCCAGCAGTTTAGGGTCCCCTCAGAATGAGCAGTTCTTC
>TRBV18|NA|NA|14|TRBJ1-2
CASSPPVQPGGYTF
TGTGCCAGCTCACCACCAGTCCAACCGGGAGGCTACACCTTC
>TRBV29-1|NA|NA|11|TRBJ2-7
CSVGFSYEQYF
TGCAGCGTGGGATTCTCCTACGAGCAGTACTTC
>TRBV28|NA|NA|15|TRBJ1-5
CASSSRRVSNQPQHF
TGTGCCAGCAGTTCCAGAAGGGTATCCAATCAGCCCCAGCATTTT
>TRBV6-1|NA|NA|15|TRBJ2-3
CASSEAGPGTDTQYF
TGTGCCAGCAGTGAAGCGGGTCCCGGCACAGATACGCAGTATTTT
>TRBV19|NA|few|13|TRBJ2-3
CASSMLGTDTQYF
TGTGCCAGTAGTATGCTCGGCACAGATACGCAGTATTTT
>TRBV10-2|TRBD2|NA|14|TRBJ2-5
CASSDLAGGVTQYF
TGCGCCAGCAGTGATTTAGCGGGGGGGGTCACCCAGTACTTC
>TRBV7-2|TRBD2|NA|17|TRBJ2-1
CASSLGGTAGGYNEQFF
TGTGCCAGCAGCTTAGGCGGTACAGCGGGAGGTTACAATGAGCAGTTCTTC
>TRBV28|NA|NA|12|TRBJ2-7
CASSLDNYEQYF
TGTGCCAGCAGTTTAGACAACTACGAGCAGTACTTC
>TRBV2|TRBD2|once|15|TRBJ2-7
CASSEGLAGGNEQYF
TGTGCCAGCAGTGAAGGGTTAGCGGGAGGAAACGAGCAGTACTTC
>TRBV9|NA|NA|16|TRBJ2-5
CASSVVGTGTEETQYF
TGTGCCAGCAGCGTAGTAGGGACCGGGACGGAAGAGACCCAGTACTTC
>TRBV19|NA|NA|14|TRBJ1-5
CASSPQGWGQPQHF
TGTGCCAGTAGTCCACAGGGTTGGGGTCAGCCCCAGCATTTT
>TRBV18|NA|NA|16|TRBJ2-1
CASSPPGLGADNEQFF
TGTGCCAGCTCACCACCCGGGTTAGGGGCGGACAATGAGCAGTTCTTC
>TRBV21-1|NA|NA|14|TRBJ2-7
CASSSGQASYEQYF
TGTGCCAGCAGCAGCGGACAGGCATCCTACGAGCAGTACTTC